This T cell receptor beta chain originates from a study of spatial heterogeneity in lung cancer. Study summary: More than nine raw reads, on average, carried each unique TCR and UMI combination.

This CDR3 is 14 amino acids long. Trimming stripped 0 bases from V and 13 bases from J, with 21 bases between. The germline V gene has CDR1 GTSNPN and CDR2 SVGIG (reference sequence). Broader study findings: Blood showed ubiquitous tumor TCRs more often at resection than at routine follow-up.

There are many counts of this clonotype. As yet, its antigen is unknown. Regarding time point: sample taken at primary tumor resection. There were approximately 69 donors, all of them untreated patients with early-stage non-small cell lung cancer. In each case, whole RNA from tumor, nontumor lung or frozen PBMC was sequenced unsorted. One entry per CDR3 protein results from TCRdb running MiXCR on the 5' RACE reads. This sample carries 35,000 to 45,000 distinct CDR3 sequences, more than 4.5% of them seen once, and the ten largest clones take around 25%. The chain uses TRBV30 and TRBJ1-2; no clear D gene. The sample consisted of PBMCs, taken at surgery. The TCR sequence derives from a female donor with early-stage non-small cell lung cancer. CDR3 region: CAWSVPHLGVFITF. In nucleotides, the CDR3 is TGTGCCTGGAGTGTCCCCCACCTTGGGGTGTTCATCACCTTC.